The present TCR beta chain was sequenced within a study of blood T cell repertoires in COVID-19. As for the study in general: The study drew acute and convalescent COVID-19 samples from the United States, Italy and Spain. T cells, B-cell-depleted T cells, or PBMCs supplied cDNA or gDNA.

V shed 5 bases, J shed 6 bases, and the junction held 13 bases outside the gene matches. This CDR3 contains 17 residues. The germline V gene has CDR1 SGHRS and CDR2 YFSETQ. The authors' processing: How many nucleated cells were present was estimated from reference gene primer amplification. The table came from immunoSEQ multiplex PCR; TCRdb's copy has only in-frame clones and leaves some out. The V and J calls and clone size were taken over from that table, and D and trimming were inferred from the DNA. The sample consists of roughly 140,000 clones, 70% to 90% of them appearing once. This TCR derives from a woman aged 45-65 years with acute or convalescent COVID-19. The V call is TRBV5-1, the J call TRBJ1-6; 8 bases align to TRBD1. Sequencing input: peripheral blood. CDR3 region: CASRLRSQGESNSPLHF. Here the CDR3 DNA reads TGCGCCAGCAGGCTTCGGTCACAGGGGGAGAGTAATTCACCCCTCCACTTT.